This TCR beta chain was profiled in a study of blood T cell repertoires in COVID-19. Repertoires were generated with immunoSEQ multiplex PCR, while TCRdb's copy carries only in-frame clones and drops some. The sample lists about 86,000 clones, more than 60% occurring once. CDR1 is SGHKS and CDR2 is YYEKEE in the germline V gene (reference sequence). Trimming removed 4 bases from V and 0 bases from J, with 13 bases in between. The CDR3 length is 16 residues. The sequenced material came from peripheral blood. The sequence derives from a man aged 65 to 85 with acute or convalescent COVID-19. The chain joins TRBV5-5 to TRBJ1-4; D possibly corresponds to TRBD1 (5 bases). CDR3 DNA: TGTGCCAGCAGCACCATTAAGGGGACAACTAATGAAAAACTGTTTTTT. This codes for CASSTIKGTTNEKLFF.